This T cell receptor (beta chain) was obtained from a study of blood T cells in healthy people across ages. CDR1 and CDR2 from the germline V gene are SEHNR and FQNEAQ (reference sequence). Trimming cost V 5 bases and J 6 bases, with 16 bases left between them. The CDR3 loop spans 14 amino acids. This clonotype has a handful of counts. What it binds is unknown. General study results and limits: Unsorted PBMC material precluded a definitive naive versus antigen-experienced comparison. Correlation between TCR beta diversity and naive T cell percentage was strong. There were more naive CD4+ cells and higher diversity in long-lived donors than in aged donors.

Using a J-beta primer mix together with a sample-barcoded 5' primer, a second PCR was run for 7 to 11 cycles. MiXCR, applied by TCRdb to the 5' RACE reads, yields one record per CDR3 protein. The sample lists some 890,000 distinct CDR3 sequences, roughly 29% occurring once. The sample was also reused in another study, on T cells of mothers and their children. That investigation notes: Among related mother-child pairs, overlap was slightly higher than in unrelated pairs, though not significantly.

This TCR came from a woman aged 40 to 50 in good health. The sequencing input was blood. The chain links TRBV7-9 to TRBJ1-2; D is unresolved. The CDR3 sequence is CASSLVGGGDGYTF. The CDR3 coding sequence is TGTGCCAGCAGCCTGGTTGGTGGAGGAGATGGCTACACCTTC. The entire variable domain, with the rest obtained from reference TRBV7-9 and TRBJ1-2, is as follows: DTGVSQNPRHKITKRGQNVTFRCDPISEHNRLYWYRQTLGQGPEFLTYFQNEAQLEKSRLLSDRFSAERPKGSFSTLEIQRTEQGDSAMYLCASSLVGGGDGYTFGSGTRLTVV.